The 10 T cell receptor beta chains listed next were all sequenced from one sample in a study of response to subunit inactivated influenza vaccine. TCRdb recomputed calls from the RT-PCR reads with MiXCR, one row per CDR3 protein. The sample holds about 310,000 distinct CDR3 sequences, around 20% seen once. Sequenced here: PBMCs from blood, sampled about 19 months after vaccination. Source of these receptors: a man aged 45 to 70 who received an inactivated influenza vaccine.

The V gene is TRBV7-8, the J gene TRBJ2-1, with D unclear. The CDR3 has 13 amino acids. The germline V and J ends were trimmed by 7 bases and 2 bases, with 9 bases remaining between them. Germline V gene data show CDR1 as SGHVS and CDR2 as FQNEAQ. This chain's CDR3 is CASNLRPYNEQFF. DNA of the CDR3: TGTGCCAGCAATCTAAGGCCCTACAATGAGCAGTTCTTC.

This clonotype was counted ten times or more. V usage is TRBV5-3 and J usage is TRBJ1-5, with a tentative D call TRBD1 (6 bases). TRBV5-3 is recorded as an ORF, its role being uncertain. The V end lost 0 bases, the J end lost 7 bases, and 23 bases lay between the germline ends. The CDR3 is 18 residues long. The CDR3 protein is CARSLGRGPEGWGQPQHF. In DNA form, the CDR3 reads TGTGCCAGAAGCTTGGGCAGGGGACCCGAAGGTTGGGGGCAGCCCCAGCATTTT.

V usage is TRBV7-9 and J usage is TRBJ1-1; no clear D gene. The CDR3 consists of 13 residues. Between the trimmed V and J ends, which lost 0 bases and 8 bases, there was a span of 10 bases. Germline V gene sequence: CDR1 SEHNR, CDR2 FQNEAQ (reference sequence). The CDR3 nucleotides are TGTGCCAGCAGCTTAGCCATAACTGAAGAAGCTTTCTTT. Protein product: CASSLAITEEAFF.

The rearrangement links TRBV15 to TRBJ2-1; 11 bases are a match to TRBD2. V lost 5 bases, J lost 5 bases, and 5 bases stayed unmatched. Germline V lookup: CDR1 LNHNV, CDR2 YYDKDF (reference sequence). The CDR3 totals 15 residues. The CDR3 reads CATSLLAGVNNEQFF. CDR3 nucleotide sequence: TGTGCCACCAGCTTACTAGCGGGAGTAAACAATGAGCAGTTCTTC.

The chain uses TRBV12-3 or TRBV12-4 and TRBJ2-4; a weak D match, TRBD1 (6 bases). CDR3 size: 17 residues. V lost 1 base and J 2 bases, leaving 15 bases between the germline ends. As DNA, the CDR3 is TGTGCCAGCAGTTTAGGTCCTCACAGGGAGACCAAAAACATTCAGTACTTC. Translating it yields CASSLGPHRETKNIQYF.

This clonotype was found many times. This chain joins TRBV4-2 and TRBJ1-6; D unclear. In germline, CDR1 is LGHNA, CDR2 YNFKEQ. V was pared by 8 bases and J by 0 bases, with 11 bases between. The CDR3 totals 15 residues. In DNA, the CDR3 is TGTGCCAGCGGCGTCCCGAGCTCCTATAATTCACCCCTCCACTTT. Its translation: CASGVPSSYNSPLHF.

The chain combines TRBV9 with TRBJ2-2; D gene uncertain. The CDR3 runs 15 residues. V lost 0 bases and J 3 bases, leaving 9 bases between the germline ends. CDR1 is SGDLS, CDR2 YYNGEE, per germline. The CDR3 DNA is TGTGCCAGCAGCGTAGCGATCTCCGACACCGGGGAGCTGTTTTTT. It translates to CASSVAISDTGELFF. The whole variable domain, remainder taken from reference TRBV9 and TRBJ2-2, is DSGVTQTPKHLITATGQRVTLRCSPRSGDLSVYWYQQSLDQGLQFLIQYYNGEERAKGNILERFSAQQFPDLHSELNLSSLELGDSALYFCASSVAISDTGELFFGEGSRLTVL.

V gene TRBV27 combines with J gene TRBJ2-1; 9 bases are a match to TRBD2. The CDR3 is 15 amino acids. Trimming removed 2 bases from V and 6 bases from J; junction bases left unmatched: 5. Germline V gene data show CDR1 as MNHEY and CDR2 as SMNVEV (reference sequence). Written as DNA, the CDR3 is TGTGCCAGCAGTTTAGGGCTAGCGGGACGCAATGAGCAGTTCTTC. This translates into CASSLGLAGRNEQFF.

This clonotype has more than one count but fewer than ten. This chain links TRBV30 with TRBJ1-1; D gene uncertain. The length of the CDR3 is 14 residues. Germline loops: CDR1 GTSNPN, CDR2 SVGIG (reference sequence). V lost 2 bases, J lost 0 bases, and 10 bases lay in between. DNA for the CDR3: TGTGCCTGGAGTCGAGGACTGATGAACACTGAAGCTTTCTTT. This translates into CAWSRGLMNTEAFF.

The chain couples TRBV4-1 to TRBJ2-5; D is uncertain. This CDR3 region has 13 residues. The germline gives CDR1 MGHRA, CDR2 YSYEKL. Trimming stripped 0 bases from V and 3 bases from J, with 5 bases between. The chain's CDR3 is CASSQDLEETQYF. In DNA, the CDR3 is TGCGCCAGCAGCCAAGATCTCGAAGAGACCCAGTACTTC.